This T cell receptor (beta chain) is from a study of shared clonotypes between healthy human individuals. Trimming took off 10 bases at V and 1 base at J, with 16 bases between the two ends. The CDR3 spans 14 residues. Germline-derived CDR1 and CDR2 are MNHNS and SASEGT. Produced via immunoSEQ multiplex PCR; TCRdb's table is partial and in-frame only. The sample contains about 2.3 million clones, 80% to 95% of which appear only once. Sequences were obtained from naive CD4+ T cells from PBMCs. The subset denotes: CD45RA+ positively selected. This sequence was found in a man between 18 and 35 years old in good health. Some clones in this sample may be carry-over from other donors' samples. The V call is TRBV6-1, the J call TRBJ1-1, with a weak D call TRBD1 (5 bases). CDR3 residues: CAIPGGGGNTEAFF. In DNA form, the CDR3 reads TGTGCCATCCCTGGGGGGGGAGGGAACACTGAAGCTTTCTTT.